These 30 T cell receptor beta chains were all obtained from the same sample, sequenced in a study of blood T cells in healthy people across ages. Through a sample-barcoded 5' primer and a J-beta primer mix, a second PCR was run for roughly 6 to 12 cycles. TCRdb processed the 5' RACE reads anew with MiXCR; each CDR3 protein has one entry. The data show some 560,000 distinct CDR3 sequences, over 25% seen once. These data were also reused for a study on T cells of mothers and their children.

Sequenced sample: blood. The source of these receptors is a boy aged 2 to 10 in good health.

This clonotype appeared a few times. J is TRBJ2-1 and V is TRBV7-2, with 9 positions matching TRBD2. The CDR3 covers 16 residues. The germline CDR1 and CDR2 sequences are SGHTA and FQGNSA. J was trimmed by 2 bases and V by 1 base; bases with no gene match: 3. The DNA for the CDR3 is TGTGCCAGCAGCTTAGATAGCGGGAGTGCCTACAATGAGCAGTTCTTC. It is translated as CASSLDSGSAYNEQFF.

The chain uses TRBV5-1 and TRBJ1-4; TRBD1 matches 9 bases. Germline V lookup: CDR1 SGHRS, CDR2 YFSETQ. J was trimmed by 7 bases and V by 4 bases; bases with no gene match: 5. This CDR3 region has 14 residues. CDR3 region: CASSTGQGGEKLFF. DNA for the CDR3: TGCGCCAGCAGCACGGGACAGGGCGGTGAAAAACTGTTTTTT. Combining the CDR3 with reference TRBV5-1 and TRBJ1-4 gives the whole variable domain KAGVTQTPRYLIKTRGQQVTLSCSPISGHRSVSWYQQTPGQGLQFLFEYFSETQRNKGNFPGRFSGRQFSNSRSEMNVSTLELGDSALYLCASSTGQGGEKLFFGSGTQLSVL.

The chain is built from TRBV15 and TRBJ1-2, with D possibly matching TRBD1 (5 bases). Germline values: CDR1 LNHNV, CDR2 YYDKDF (reference sequence). Trimming removed 8 bases at V and 4 bases at J, with 14 bases between. This CDR3 is built from 13 residues. CDR3 DNA: TGTGCCACCTCGACCGACAGCGGCTATGGCTACACCTTC. It is translated as CATSTDSGYGYTF. The variable domain in full, completed from reference TRBV15 and TRBJ1-2, reads DAMVIQNPRYQVTQFGKPVTLSCSQTLNHNVMYWYQQKSSQAPKLLFHYYDKDFNNEADTPDNFQSRRPNTSFCFLDIRSPGLGDTAMYLCATSTDSGYGYTFGSGTRLTVV.

This clonotype was found once. This rearrangement joins TRBV7-2 to TRBJ2-3, with no clear D. This CDR3 has 13 residues. V was pared by 5 bases and J by 9 bases, with 15 bases between. Germline V gene lookup returns CDR1 SGHTA and CDR2 FQGNSA. CDR3 amino acids: CASSPQRAETQYF. The CDR3 coding sequence is TGTGCCAGCAGCCCGCAAAGGGCCGAAACGCAGTATTTT.

The chain joins TRBV9 to TRBJ1-3, with 7 nucleotides matching TRBD1. The length of the CDR3 is 14 residues. V lost 3 bases to trimming and J lost 6 bases; unmatched junction nucleotides: 6. Germline V CDR1 and CDR2: SGDLS, YYNGEE. The CDR3 region is CASSARQGKNTIYF. The CDR3 bases are TGTGCCAGCAGCGCCCGACAGGGTAAAAACACCATATATTTT.

The chain couples TRBV30 to TRBJ1-2; 9 bases fit TRBD1. The junction had 0 bases not matched to a gene; V was cut back by 4 bases and J by 6 bases. CDR1 is GTSNPN and CDR2 is SVGIG in the germline V gene (reference sequence). CDR3 length: 11 amino acids. The CDR3 spells CAWNRGHGYTF. For the CDR3, the DNA is TGTGCCTGGAACAGGGGGCATGGCTACACCTTC.

This clonotype was seen only a few times. The chain uses TRBV30 and TRBJ1-4; D uncertain. The germline V and J ends were trimmed by 2 bases and 11 bases, with 6 bases remaining between them. There are 10 residues in the CDR3. The germline CDR1 and CDR2 sequences are GTSNPN and SVGIG (reference sequence). Here the CDR3 reads CAWSRDKLFF. The CDR3 DNA reads as TGTGCCTGGAGTCGGGATAAACTGTTTTTT.

The chain couples TRBV20-1 to TRBJ1-1, with 7 bases matching TRBD1. The CDR3 length is 13 residues. Germline V gene data show CDR1 as DFQATT and CDR2 as SNEGSKA (reference sequence). V gave up 5 bases and J gave up 7 bases; unmatched junction bases: 10. The CDR3 DNA follows: TGCAGTGCTCTAGGACGTAGGACAGGTGAAGCTTTCTTT. This codes for CSALGRRTGEAFF.

This clonotype was counted once. The junction departs from the called germline gene at one end, perhaps through a read error. V and J are TRBV20-1 and TRBJ2-7, with TRBD1 as a possible D gene (6 bases). This CDR3 contains 16 residues. Germline V gives CDR1 DFQATT, CDR2 SNEGSKA (reference sequence). Written as DNA, the CDR3 is TGCAGTGCTAGAGATGGTGGGACAAAGTCTTCCTACGAGCAGTGCTTC. Translating gives CSARDGGTKSSYEQCF.

The genes are TRBV5-1 and TRBJ1-1, with a possible D match to TRBD1 (6 bases). The germline V and J ends were trimmed by 7 bases and 6 bases, with 16 bases remaining between them. The germline CDR1 and CDR2 sequences are SGHRS and YFSETQ. CDR3 length: 13 amino acids. The CDR3 region is CASRRQGPSEAFF. Here the CDR3 DNA reads TGCGCCAGCCGCCGTCAGGGGCCGTCTGAAGCTTTCTTT.

In its sample, this clonotype was seen a few times. This chain connects TRBV7-8 to TRBJ2-6, with a possible D match to TRBD2 (5 bases). Trimming cost V 5 bases and J 1 base, with 12 bases left between them. The CDR3 sequence is 16 residues long. The V gene's germline CDR1 is SGHVS and CDR2 FQNEAQ. CDR3 coding DNA: TGTGCCAGCAGCCGCGAGGAGGATTCTGGGGCCAACGTCCTGACTTTC. Its translation is CASSREEDSGANVLTF.

This clonotype occurred a few times. The rearrangement links TRBV6-2 or TRBV6-3 to TRBJ2-7; either TRBD1 or TRBD2 may fit D (5 bases each). CDR3 length: 11 amino acids. The V gene lost 6 bases and the J gene lost 5 bases, with 8 bases spanning the gap. From germline, CDR1 is MNHEY and CDR2 SVGEGT. CDR3 nucleotide sequence: TGTGCCAGCAGCCGAGGGGACGAGCAGTACTTC. It codes for CASSRGDEQYF.

The CDR3 bases are TGTGCCAGCAGCCAAGGGGACCGGGGCCCACTTCAGTACTTC. It translates to CASSQGDRGPLQYF. This chain links TRBV3-1 with TRBJ2-7; D may be TRBD1 or TRBD2 (5 bases each). The ends were cut back, 1 base at V and 10 bases at J, with 17 bases in the middle. The CDR3 is 14 amino acids. Germline V lookup: CDR1 LGHDT, CDR2 YNNKEL (reference sequence).

CDR3 DNA: TGTGCCAGCAGCCAGGGACAGGCCCAAGAGACCCAGTACTTC. Amino acids: CASSQGQAQETQYF. The chain has TRBV3-1 and TRBJ2-5; 8 bases line up with TRBD1. The CDR3 is 14 amino acids. Germline CDR1 LGHDT, CDR2 YNNKEL (reference sequence). With V trimmed by 3 bases and J by 1 base, 1 base remained unmatched.

The genes are TRBV12-3 or TRBV12-4 and TRBJ2-4; D is unresolved. Deletions cut 4 bases from V and 6 bases from J, with 13 bases between. The CDR3 has 14 amino acids. DNA for the CDR3: TGTGCCAGCAGTTCGGGCGGAGTTGGAAACATTCAGTACTTC. It yields the protein CASSSGGVGNIQYF.

In its sample, this clonotype was seen a few times. The rearrangement links TRBV6-5 to TRBJ2-1; 11 bases fit TRBD1. Trimming at V came to 2 bases and at J to 6 bases, leaving 6 bases not matched to a gene. Per the germline V gene, CDR1 is MNHEY and CDR2 is SVGAGI. The CDR3 spans 16 residues. CDR3 in amino acids: CASSYEAGTGGNEQFF. The CDR3 DNA follows: TGTGCCAGCAGTTACGAAGCCGGGACAGGGGGCAATGAGCAGTTCTTC.

This clonotype has a handful of counts. The rearrangement joins TRBV20-1 to TRBJ2-3; possible D gene TRBD2, 5 bases. Germline V gene lookup returns CDR1 DFQATT and CDR2 SNEGSKA (reference sequence). The CDR3 contains 16 residues. V was pared by 1 base and J by 5 bases, with 19 bases between. The CDR3 sequence is CSARGLGGFLGDTQYF. The CDR3 nucleotides read TGCAGTGCTAGAGGCTTAGGAGGATTTCTGGGAGATACGCAGTATTTT.

This clonotype occurred a few times. This sequence joins TRBV9 and TRBJ2-2; D perhaps matches TRBD1 (6 bases). The CDR3 has 16 residues. Trimming stripped 5 bases from V and 4 bases from J, with 18 bases between. Germline lookup yields CDR1 SGDLS and CDR2 YYNGEE. DNA for the CDR3: TGTGCCAGCAGTCATCGAGGGGGTTTGGGCACCGGGGAGCTGTTTTTT. It encodes CASSHRGGLGTGELFF.

The chain employs TRBV27 and TRBJ2-3; D unresolved. The length of the CDR3 is 13 residues. Trimming removed 2 bases from V and 4 bases from J, with 7 bases in between. Germline V gene data show CDR1 as MNHEY and CDR2 as SMNVEV (reference sequence). The DNA of the CDR3 is TGTGCCAGCAGTTTACAGGCGGCAGATACGCAGTATTTT. Protein sequence: CASSLQAADTQYF.

This clonotype was detected a few times. This sequence joins TRBV20-1 and TRBJ1-2, with 7 bases lining up with TRBD1. In germline, CDR1 is DFQATT, CDR2 SNEGSKA (reference sequence). Losses at the gene ends were 5 bases for V and 5 bases for J; bases not matched to a gene: 5. There are 12 residues in the CDR3. CDR3 DNA sequence: TGCAGTGCTCCGGACAGGCTTTATGGCTACACCTTC. Its protein is CSAPDRLYGYTF.

The gene calls are TRBV4-3 and TRBJ1-4; 8 nucleotides agree with TRBD1. CDR1 is LGHNA and CDR2 is YSLEER in the germline V gene. V dropped 4 bases and J dropped 1; count of bases not matched to a gene: 14. This CDR3 is built from 19 residues. The CDR3 DNA follows: TGCGCCAGCAGCCCCGCACGGGCAGGGGGCTTTTTAACTAATGAAAAACTGTTTTTT. This translates into CASSPARAGGFLTNEKLFF.

This clonotype occurred a few times. The V gene is TRBV21-1, the J gene TRBJ1-4. TRBV21-1 is a recognized pseudogene. The CDR3 covers 13 residues. The CDR3 sequence: CASRGIRGGELFF. CDR3 DNA: TGTGCCAGCAGAGGTATACGTGGTGGTGAACTGTTTTTT.

This clonotype was found a few times. The chain combines TRBV11-2 with TRBJ2-5, with 8 bases matching TRBD2. The V segment lost 1 base and the J segment 3 bases; nucleotides outside the gene matches: 7. Germline V lookup: CDR1 SGHAT, CDR2 FQNNGV. This CDR3 has 16 amino acids. Here the CDR3 reads CASSLVASGRKETQYF. CDR3 DNA: TGTGCCAGCAGCTTAGTGGCAAGCGGGAGAAAAGAGACCCAGTACTTC.

This clonotype was counted only a few times. This rearrangement joins TRBV7-2 to TRBJ2-5; possibly TRBD1 or TRBD2 for D (5 bases each). The J call may be faulty, since TRBJ2-7 better matches the DNA end. This CDR3 contains 15 residues. Germline V gene sequence: CDR1 SGHTA, CDR2 FQGNSA. CDR3 sequence: CASSSSGPNRYEQYF. CDR3 DNA sequence: TGTGCCAGCAGCTCCTCGGGACCAAACCGCTACGAGCAGTACTTC.

The gene calls are TRBV25-1 and TRBJ2-6; 9 bases are shared with TRBD1. The CDR3 covers 18 residues. The V segment lost 7 bases and the J segment 0 bases; nucleotides outside the gene matches: 10. In germline, CDR1 is MGHDK, CDR2 SYGVNS. This CDR3 reads CASISAGQGNSGANVLTF. CDR3 coding DNA: TGTGCCAGCATAAGTGCGGGACAGGGTAACTCTGGGGCCAACGTCCTGACTTTC. The whole variable domain, filled in from reference TRBV25-1 and TRBJ2-6, reads EADIYQTPRYLVIGTGKKITLECSQTMGHDKMYWYQQDPGMELHLIHYSYGVNSTEKGDLSSESTVSRIRTEHFPLTLESARPSHTSQYLCASISAGQGNSGANVLTFGAGSRLTVL.

This clonotype was seen a few times. The J gene is TRBJ2-3, the V gene TRBV6-2 or TRBV6-3, with D hard to call. This CDR3 has 13 residues. CDR1 MNHEY and CDR2 SVGEGT come from the germline V gene. V was cut by 5 bases and J by 4 bases, with 10 bases left in between. CDR3 bases: TGTGCCAGCAGTCTCGCCGAGGCAGATACGCAGTATTTT. Translation gives CASSLAEADTQYF.

This clonotype appeared a few times. J is TRBJ2-5 and V is TRBV12-5, with D perhaps assigned TRBD1 or TRBD2 (5 bases each). The end of the DNA aligns better with TRBJ2-7, so the J call may be wrong. The CDR3 sequence is 12 residues long. Germline CDR1 reads LGHNT; CDR2 reads FRNRAP. CDR3: CASLGPSGEQYF. Here the CDR3 DNA reads TGTGCTAGTTTGGGACCGTCGGGCGAGCAGTACTTC.

This clonotype was counted a few times. The chain is built from TRBV7-2 and TRBJ1-4; D ambiguous. The germline V and J ends were trimmed by 1 base and 7 bases, with 7 bases remaining between them. CDR3 length equals 13 residues. Germline V CDR1 and CDR2: SGHTA, FQGNSA. This chain's CDR3 is CASSLGVGEKLFF. As DNA, the CDR3 is TGTGCCAGCAGCTTAGGGGTCGGTGAAAAACTGTTTTTT.

Details on this clonotype: Germline is not matched at one junction end, which may reflect a read error. The V call is TRBV7-2, the J call TRBJ2-7, with no clear D. In germline, CDR1 is SGHTA, CDR2 FQGNSA. CDR3 length: 18 residues. The CDR3 sequence is CAGSLALPVMTSYYEQYF. Here the CDR3 DNA reads TGTGCCGGCAGCTTAGCCCTCCCCGTAATGACGTCGTACTACGAGCAGTACTTC.

CDR3 sequence: CASRDLGTARDYEQYF. In nucleotides, the CDR3 is TGTGCCAGCAGGGATTTAGGGACAGCGAGAGACTACGAGCAGTACTTC. The chain carries TRBV7-8 and TRBJ2-7; 7 nucleotides line up with TRBD1. With 6 bases clipped from V and 3 bases from J, the junction kept 14 bases outside the gene matches. CDR1 is SGHVS and CDR2 is FQNEAQ in the germline V gene. The CDR3 spans 16 residues.